This TCR beta chain was identified in a study of control samples from healthy donors and cancer patients. Trimming removed 2 bases from V and 6 bases from J, with 16 bases in between. The CDR3 sequence is 15 residues long. Germline CDR1 and CDR2: LNHDA and SQIVND (reference sequence). Profiling relied on immunoSEQ multiplex PCR, and the TCRdb table lists in-frame clones only, not all of them. The sample includes over 100,000 clones, 70% to 90% of them seen just once. The sample comprised blood. The receptor was isolated from a man over 45 in good health. J is TRBJ1-2 and V is TRBV19; D is perhaps TRBD1 (6 bases). CDR3 sequence (DNA): TGTGCCAGTAGTATACTCCACAGGGAGTTCGATGGCTACACCTTC. It translates to CASSILHREFDGYTF.